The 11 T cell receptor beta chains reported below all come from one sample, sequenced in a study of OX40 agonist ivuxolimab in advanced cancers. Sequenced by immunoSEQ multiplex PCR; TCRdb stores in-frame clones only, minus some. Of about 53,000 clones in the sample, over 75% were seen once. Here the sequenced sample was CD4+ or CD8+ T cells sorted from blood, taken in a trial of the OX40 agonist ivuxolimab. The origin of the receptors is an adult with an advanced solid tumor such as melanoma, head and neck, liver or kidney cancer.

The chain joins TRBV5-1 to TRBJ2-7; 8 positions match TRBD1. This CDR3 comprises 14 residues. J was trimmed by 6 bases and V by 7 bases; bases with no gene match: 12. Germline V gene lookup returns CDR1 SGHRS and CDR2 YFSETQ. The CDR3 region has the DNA TGCGCCAGCCGCCCCGGACAGGGAAGGTTCGAGCAGTACTTC. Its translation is CASRPGQGRFEQYF. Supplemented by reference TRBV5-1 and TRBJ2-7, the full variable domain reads KAGVTQTPRYLIKTRGQQVTLSCSPISGHRSVSWYQQTPGQGLQFLFEYFSETQRNKGNFPGRFSGRQFSNSRSEMNVSTLELGDSALYLCASRPGQGRFEQYFGPGTRLTVT.

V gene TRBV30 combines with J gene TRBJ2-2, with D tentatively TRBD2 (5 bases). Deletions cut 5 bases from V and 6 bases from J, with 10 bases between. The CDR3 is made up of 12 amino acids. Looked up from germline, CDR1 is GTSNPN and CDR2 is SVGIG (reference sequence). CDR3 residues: CAWAGGAGELFF. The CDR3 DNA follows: TGTGCCTGGGCCGGAGGTGCCGGGGAGCTGTTTTTT.

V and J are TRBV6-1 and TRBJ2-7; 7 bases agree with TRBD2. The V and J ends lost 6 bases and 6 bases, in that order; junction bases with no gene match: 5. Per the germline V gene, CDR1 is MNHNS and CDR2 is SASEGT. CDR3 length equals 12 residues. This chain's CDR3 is CASSATSAEQYF. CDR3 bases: TGTGCCAGCAGCGCTACTAGCGCCGAGCAGTACTTC.

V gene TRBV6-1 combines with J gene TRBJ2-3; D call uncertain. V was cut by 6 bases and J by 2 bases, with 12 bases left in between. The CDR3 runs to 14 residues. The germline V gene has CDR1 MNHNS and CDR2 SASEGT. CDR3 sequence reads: CASSQQTHTDTQYF. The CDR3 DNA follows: TGTGCCAGCAGCCAACAGACCCACACAGATACGCAGTATTTT.

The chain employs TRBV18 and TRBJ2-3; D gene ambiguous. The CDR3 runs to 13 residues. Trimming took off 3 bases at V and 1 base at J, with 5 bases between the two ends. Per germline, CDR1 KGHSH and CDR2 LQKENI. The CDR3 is CASSPDGTDTQYF. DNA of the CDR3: TGTGCCAGCTCACCCGACGGCACAGATACGCAGTATTTT.

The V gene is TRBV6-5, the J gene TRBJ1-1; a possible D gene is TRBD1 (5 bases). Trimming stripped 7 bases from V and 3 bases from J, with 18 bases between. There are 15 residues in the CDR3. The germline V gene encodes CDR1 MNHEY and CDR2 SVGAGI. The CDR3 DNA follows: TGTGCCAGCATTTTAACGACAGAGATTTACACTGAAGCTTTCTTT. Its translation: CASILTTEIYTEAFF.

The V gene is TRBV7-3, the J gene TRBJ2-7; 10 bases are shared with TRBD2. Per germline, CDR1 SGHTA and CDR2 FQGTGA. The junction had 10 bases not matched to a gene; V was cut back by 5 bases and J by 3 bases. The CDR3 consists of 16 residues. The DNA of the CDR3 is TGTGCCAGCAGCCTTACCCCATCTAGCGGGAGCTACGAGCAGTACTTC. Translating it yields CASSLTPSSGSYEQYF.

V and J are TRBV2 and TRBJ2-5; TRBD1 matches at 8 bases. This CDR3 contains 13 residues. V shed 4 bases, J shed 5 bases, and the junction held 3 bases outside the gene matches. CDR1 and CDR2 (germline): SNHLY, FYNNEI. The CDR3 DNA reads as TGTGCCAGCAGTGCAGGGGGCGCGGAGACCCAGTACTTC. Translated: CASSAGGAETQYF.

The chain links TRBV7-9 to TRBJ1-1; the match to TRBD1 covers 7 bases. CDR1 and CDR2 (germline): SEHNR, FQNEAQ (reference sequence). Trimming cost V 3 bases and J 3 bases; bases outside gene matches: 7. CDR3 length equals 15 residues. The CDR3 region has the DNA TGTGCCAGCAGCTTGTATGGGACAGCAGACACTGAAGCTTTCTTT. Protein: CASSLYGTADTEAFF.

CDR3: CASSGLAALLDTDTQYF. Here the CDR3 DNA reads TGTGCCAGCAGCGGTCTAGCGGCACTTCTAGACACAGATACGCAGTATTTT. The chain links TRBV28 to TRBJ2-3; the match to TRBD2 covers 7 bases. Germline V gene sequence: CDR1 MDHEN, CDR2 SYDVKM. The CDR3 sequence is 17 residues long. Losses at the gene ends were 6 bases for V and 2 bases for J; bases not matched to a gene: 14.

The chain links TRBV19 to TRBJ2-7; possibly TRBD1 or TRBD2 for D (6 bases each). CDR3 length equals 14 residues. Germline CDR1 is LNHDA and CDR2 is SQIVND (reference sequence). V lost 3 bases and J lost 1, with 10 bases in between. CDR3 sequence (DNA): TGTGCCAGTAGTATCTCGGGGGCTTCCTACGAGCAGTACTTC. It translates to CASSISGASYEQYF.